Listed here are 4 T cell receptor beta chains from one sample, sequenced in a study of Ad26.COV2.S vaccination and SARS-CoV-2 variants (dated by TCRdb to about 2021). Libraries were made using the immunoSEQ multiplex PCR assay. TCRdb took over this immuneACCESS table, retaining in-frame rearrangements with V and J assigned. Such tables are incomplete; in checked studies, under half of the missing clones stem from an unresolved V gene, and the remainder is unexplained. The sample includes fewer than 150,000 clones, with roughly 90% observed a single time. 5% of the sample is in the top ten clones. Taken with the paper, the label for time point translates to: individuals recovered from natural SARS-CoV-2 infection. The source was peripheral blood, collected after recovery from COVID-19. The source of these receptors is a human donor who had recovered from COVID-19.

CDR3 nucleotide sequence: TGTGCCAGCAGCGCCACGACAGGGGGCGAAGATACGCAGTATTTT. It encodes CASSATTGGEDTQYF. The chain carries TRBV7-9 and TRBJ2-3, with 10 bases lining up with TRBD1. Germline CDR1 SEHNR, CDR2 FQNEAQ (reference sequence). V was pared by 5 bases and J by 5 bases, with 7 bases of the junction left unmatched. The length of the CDR3 is 15 residues.

The chain recombines TRBV3-1 (or the pseudogene TRBV3-2) with TRBJ2-7; D possibly corresponds to TRBD2 (5 bases). CDR3 length: 16 residues. Germline loops: CDR1 LGHDT, CDR2 YNNKEL (reference sequence). Trimming removed 3 bases from V and 0 bases from J, with 15 bases in between. The CDR3 DNA reads TGTGCCAGCAGCCATTCCCCGGGATCATTCTCCTACGAGCAGTACTTC. Its protein is CASSHSPGSFSYEQYF.

Note on this clone: Additional DNA sequences in this sample encode the identical CDR3. The genes are TRBV14 and TRBJ2-3; D perhaps matches TRBD2 (6 bases). V dropped 6 bases and J dropped 3 bases, with 10 bases sitting between them. The germline gives CDR1 SGHDN, CDR2 FVKESK. The CDR3 is 13 residues long. Here the CDR3 reads CASSQEGTDTQYF. CDR3 in DNA: TGTGCCAGCAGTCAGGAGGGGACAGATACGCAGTATTTT.

The chain couples TRBV28 to TRBJ2-2; tentatively, D is TRBD2 (5 bases). The germline gives CDR1 MDHEN, CDR2 SYDVKM. CDR3 length: 11 amino acids. Trimming removed 8 bases at V and 7 bases at J, with 8 bases between. The CDR3 DNA sequence: TGTGCCAGCCAGGCGGGCGGGGAGCTGTTTTTT. Translating it yields CASQAGGELFF.